The source of this TCR beta chain is a study of spatial heterogeneity in lung cancer. This clonotype came up a few times. Time point indicated: sample taken at primary tumor resection. Each molecule of TCR cDNA was tagged with one unique molecular identifier. MiXCR was run by TCRdb on the 5' RACE reads, yielding one entry per CDR3 protein. Among 30,000 to 45,000 distinct CDR3 sequences listed, approximately 3.1% were seen once. CDR3 length: 13 amino acids. Germline V gene data show CDR1 as SGHTA and CDR2 as FQGNSA. The V end lost 5 bases, the J end lost 0 bases, and 5 bases lay between the germline ends.

This TCR was sampled from a male donor with early-stage non-small cell lung cancer. This chain uses TRBV7-2 with TRBJ1-5; D unresolved. Sequenced here: normal lung tissue next to the tumor, sampled at surgery. CDR3 amino acids: CASSPHSNQPQHF. DNA of the CDR3: TGTGCCAGCAGCCCTCATAGCAATCAGCCCCAGCATTTT.